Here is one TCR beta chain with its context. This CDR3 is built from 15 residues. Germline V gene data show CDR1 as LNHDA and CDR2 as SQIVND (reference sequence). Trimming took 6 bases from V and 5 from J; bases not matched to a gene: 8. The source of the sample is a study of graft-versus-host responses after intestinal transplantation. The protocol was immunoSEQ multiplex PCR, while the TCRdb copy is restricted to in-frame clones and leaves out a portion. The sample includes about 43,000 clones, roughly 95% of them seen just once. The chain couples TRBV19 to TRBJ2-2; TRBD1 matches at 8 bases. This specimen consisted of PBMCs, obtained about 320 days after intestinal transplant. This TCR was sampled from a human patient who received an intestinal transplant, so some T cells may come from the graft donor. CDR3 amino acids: CASSGSRGRTGELFF. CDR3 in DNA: TGTGCCAGTAGCGGATCCAGGGGGCGGACCGGGGAGCTGTTTTTT.